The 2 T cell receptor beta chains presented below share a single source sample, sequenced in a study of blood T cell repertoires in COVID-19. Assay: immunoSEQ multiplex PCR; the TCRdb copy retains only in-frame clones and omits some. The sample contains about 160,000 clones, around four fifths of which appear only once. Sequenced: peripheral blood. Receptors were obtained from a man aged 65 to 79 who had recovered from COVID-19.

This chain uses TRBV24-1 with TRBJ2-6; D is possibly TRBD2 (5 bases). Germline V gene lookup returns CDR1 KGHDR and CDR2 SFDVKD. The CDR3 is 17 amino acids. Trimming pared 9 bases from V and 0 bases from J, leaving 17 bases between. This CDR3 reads CATGWRTASSGANVLTF. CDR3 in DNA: TGTGCCACCGGGTGGAGGACCGCTAGCTCTGGGGCCAACGTCCTGACTTTC.

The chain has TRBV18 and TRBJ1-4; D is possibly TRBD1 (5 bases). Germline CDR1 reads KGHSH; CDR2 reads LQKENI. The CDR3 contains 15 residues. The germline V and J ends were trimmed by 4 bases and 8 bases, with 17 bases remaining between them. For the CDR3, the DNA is TGTGCCAGCTCACAGCCGGGACTGCCTCAAGAAAAACTGTTTTTT. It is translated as CASSQPGLPQEKLFF.